This T cell receptor (beta chain) was identified in a study of chemoradiotherapy in HPV16-positive cancers. Repertoires were generated with immunoSEQ multiplex PCR, while TCRdb's copy carries only in-frame clones and drops some. This table has 3,000 to 4,500 clones, about 94% appearing once. Germline CDR1 KGHSH, CDR2 LQKENI. The CDR3 contains 15 residues. The V end lost 3 bases, the J end lost 5 bases, and 16 bases lay between the germline ends. The V call is TRBV18, the J call TRBJ1-2; D gene ambiguous. This clonotype originated in a human donor with HPV-associated anogenital cancer. The sample was taken from a patient who underwent chemoradiotherapy. The CDR3 DNA sequence: TGTGCCAGCTCACCGGGTCCTATCGGCCCGTATGGCTACACCTTC. Its translation is CASSPGPIGPYGYTF. The full variable domain, completed using reference TRBV18 and TRBJ1-2, is NAGVMQNPRHLVRRRGQEARLRCSPMKGHSHVYWYRQLPEEGLKFMVYLQKENIIDESGMPKERFSAEFPKEGPSILRIQQVVRGDSAAYFCASSPGPIGPYGYTFGSGTRLTVV.